This T cell receptor beta chain was sequenced for a study of T cells after yellow fever vaccination. Whole-study context: With SMART-Seq v4 Ultra Low Input, the fractions containing low cell numbers were prepared.

CDR3 length equals 15 residues. The germline V gene encodes CDR1 SNHLY and CDR2 FYNNEI. V lost 2 bases and J lost 3, with 11 bases in between. This clonotype has more than one count but fewer than ten. Antigen: not known. The study's findings and limits: FACS-sorted repertoires might harbor abundant contaminating clonotypes from the bulk population.

5'RACE template switching produced TCR cDNA carrying a universal primer site and UMIs. A single record per CDR3 protein comes from TCRdb applying MiXCR to the 5' RACE reads. This sample carries around 610,000 distinct CDR3 sequences, about 13% of them seen once, and the ten largest clones take over 12%. The V gene is TRBV2, the J gene TRBJ2-1, with D hard to call. Sequences were derived from PBMCs, sampled on the day of the yellow fever booster vaccination. This TCR derives from a man aged 30 to 45 who received the YFV17D yellow fever vaccine. CDR3 nucleotide sequence: TGTGCCAGCAGTGAACTCTCGACGGACTACAATGAGCAGTTCTTC. Its translation: CASSELSTDYNEQFF.